This T cell receptor beta chain was captured in a study of blood T cell repertoires in COVID-19. Study-wide background: Samples of COVID-19 (acute and convalescent) were obtained from the United States, Italy and Spain. T cells, B-cell-depleted T cells, or PBMCs supplied cDNA or gDNA.

Trimming removed 2 bases at V and 5 bases at J, with 12 bases between. Germline loops: CDR1 KGHSH, CDR2 LQKENI. This CDR3 spans 14 amino acids. Original methodology: Nucleated cell counts were estimated from reference gene primer amplification. Repertoires were generated with immunoSEQ multiplex PCR, while TCRdb's copy carries only in-frame clones and drops some. The V and J calls and clone size were taken over from that table, and D and trimming were inferred from the DNA. The sample has 150,000 or so clones; about 82% are singletons. The sample consisted of peripheral blood. The clonotype comes from a man aged 45-65 years with active or convalescent COVID-19. The chain recombines TRBV18 with TRBJ2-5, with D possibly TRBD1 on 5 matching bases. CDR3 residues: CASSPKGPLETQYF. The CDR3 nucleotides are TGTGCCAGCTCACCAAAGGGGCCGCTGGAGACCCAGTACTTC.